The following is a TCR beta chain sequence with its context. What it recognizes is unknown. Gene names denote mouse genes. Read data end 1 residue before the CDR3 end; the end is taken from the germline J gene. CDR3 length equals 12 residues. V lost 6 bases, J lost 1 base, and 6 bases lay in between. The germline V gene has CDR1 NSQYPW and CDR2 LRSPGD (reference sequence). These data are taken from a study of tissue T cells after allogeneic stem cell transplantation. Findings and caveats of the study: Anatomically similar tissues had similar TCR repertoires within each patient. In patients and mice, blood and spleen missed much of tissue repertoire. Motif-based clustering found tissue-specific repertoire signatures shared across patients, though few clones were shared.

Generated by immunoSEQ multiplex PCR, the TCRdb table keeps only in-frame clones and is missing some. The table shows approximately 47,000 clones, with 73% occurring only once. Input material: sorted cells pooled from one or two spleens. The V gene is TRBV1, the J gene TRBJ1-1; no firm D call. The clonotype originates from a pool of C57BL/6 mice in good health. CDR3 DNA, as far as it was read: TGCACCTGCAGGCCGGGGAACACAGAAGTCTTC. Translated, it gives CTCRPGNTEVF. The complete CDR3 protein is CTCRPGNTEVFF.